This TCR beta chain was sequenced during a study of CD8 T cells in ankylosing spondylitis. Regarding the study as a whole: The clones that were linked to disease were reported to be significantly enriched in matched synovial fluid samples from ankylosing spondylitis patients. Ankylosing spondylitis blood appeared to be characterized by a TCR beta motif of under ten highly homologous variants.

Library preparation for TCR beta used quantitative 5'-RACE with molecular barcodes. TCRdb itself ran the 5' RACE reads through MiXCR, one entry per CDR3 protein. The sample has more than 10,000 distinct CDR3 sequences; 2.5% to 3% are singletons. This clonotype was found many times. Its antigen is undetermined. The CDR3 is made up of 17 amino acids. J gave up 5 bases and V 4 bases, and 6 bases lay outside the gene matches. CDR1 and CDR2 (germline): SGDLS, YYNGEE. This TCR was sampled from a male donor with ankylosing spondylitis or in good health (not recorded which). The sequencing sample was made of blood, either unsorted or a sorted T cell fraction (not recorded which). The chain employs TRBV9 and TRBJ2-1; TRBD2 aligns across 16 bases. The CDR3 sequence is CASSPGLAGGPNNEQFF. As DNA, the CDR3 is TGTGCCAGCAGCCCGGGACTAGCGGGGGGGCCGAACAATGAGCAGTTCTTC. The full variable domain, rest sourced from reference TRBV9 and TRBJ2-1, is DSGVTQTPKHLITATGQRVTLRCSPRSGDLSVYWYQQSLDQGLQFLIQYYNGEERAKGNILERFSAQQFPDLHSELNLSSLELGDSALYFCASSPGLAGGPNNEQFFGPGTRLTVL.